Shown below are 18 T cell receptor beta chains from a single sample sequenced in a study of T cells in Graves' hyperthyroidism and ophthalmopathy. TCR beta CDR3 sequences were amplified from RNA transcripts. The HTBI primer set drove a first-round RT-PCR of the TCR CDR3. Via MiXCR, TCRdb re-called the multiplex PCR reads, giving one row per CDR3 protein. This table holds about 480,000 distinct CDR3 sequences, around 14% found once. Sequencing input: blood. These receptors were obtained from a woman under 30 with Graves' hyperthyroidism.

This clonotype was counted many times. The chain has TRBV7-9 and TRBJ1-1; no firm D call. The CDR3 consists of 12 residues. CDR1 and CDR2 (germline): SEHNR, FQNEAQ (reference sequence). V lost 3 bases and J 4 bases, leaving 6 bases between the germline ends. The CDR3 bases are TGTGCCAGCAGCTTGATAAGCACTGAAGCTTTCTTT. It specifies CASSLISTEAFF.

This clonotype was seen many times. The CDR3 coding sequence is TGTGCCTGGAGCCGACTGTATAGCAATCAGCCCCAGCATTTT. This gives the protein CAWSRLYSNQPQHF. The rearrangement links TRBV30 to TRBJ1-5; D is undetermined. Looked up from germline, CDR1 is GTSNPN and CDR2 is SVGIG (reference sequence). The CDR3 has 14 residues. Trimming took 3 bases from V and 0 from J, leaving 9 bases between them.

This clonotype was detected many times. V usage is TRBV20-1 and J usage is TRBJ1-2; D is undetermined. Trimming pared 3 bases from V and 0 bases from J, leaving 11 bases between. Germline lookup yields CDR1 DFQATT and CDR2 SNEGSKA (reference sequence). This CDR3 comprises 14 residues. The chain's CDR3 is CSASIGGTNYGYTF. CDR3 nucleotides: TGCAGTGCTAGTATCGGCGGTACTAACTATGGCTACACCTTC.

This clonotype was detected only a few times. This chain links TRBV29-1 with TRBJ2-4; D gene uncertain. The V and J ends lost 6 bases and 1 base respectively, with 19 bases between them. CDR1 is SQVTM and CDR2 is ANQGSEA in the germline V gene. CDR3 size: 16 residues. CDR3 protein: CSVIIITVVAKNIQYF. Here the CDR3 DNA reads TGCAGCGTCATTATCATAACGGTGGTTGCCAAAAACATTCAGTACTTC.

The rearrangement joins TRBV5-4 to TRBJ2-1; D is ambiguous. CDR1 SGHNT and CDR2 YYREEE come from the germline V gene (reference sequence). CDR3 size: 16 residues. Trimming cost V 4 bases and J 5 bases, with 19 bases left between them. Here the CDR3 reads CASSQPPWRTDNEQFF. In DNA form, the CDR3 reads TGTGCCAGCAGCCAGCCACCTTGGCGAACCGACAATGAGCAGTTCTTC.

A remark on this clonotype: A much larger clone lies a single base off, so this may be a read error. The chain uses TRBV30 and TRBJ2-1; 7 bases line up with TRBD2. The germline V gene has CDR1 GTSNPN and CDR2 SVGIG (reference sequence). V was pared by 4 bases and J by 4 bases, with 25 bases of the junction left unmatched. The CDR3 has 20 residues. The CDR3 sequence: CAWMDGRDYERLGWYNEQFF. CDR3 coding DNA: TGTGCCTGGATGGACGGAAGGGACTATGAGAGGCTAGGGTGGTACAATGAGCAGTTCTTC.

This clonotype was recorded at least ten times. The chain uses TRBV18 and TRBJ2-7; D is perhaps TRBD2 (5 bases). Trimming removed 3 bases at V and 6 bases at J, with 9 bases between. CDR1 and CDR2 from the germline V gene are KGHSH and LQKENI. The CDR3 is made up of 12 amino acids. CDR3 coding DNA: TGTGCCAGCTCACCTACTAGGAGCGAGCAGTACTTC. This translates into CASSPTRSEQYF.

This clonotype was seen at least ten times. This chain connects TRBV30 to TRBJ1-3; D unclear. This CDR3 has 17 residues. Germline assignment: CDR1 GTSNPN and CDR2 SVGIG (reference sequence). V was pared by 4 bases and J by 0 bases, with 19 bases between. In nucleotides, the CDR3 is TGTGCCTGGACATTTAGCGGTCACACGAGCTCTGGAAACACCATATATTTT. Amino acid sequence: CAWTFSGHTSSGNTIYF.

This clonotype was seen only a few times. The CDR3 region is CASSLIDEANYGYTF. Written as DNA, the CDR3 is TGTGCCAGCAGCTTAATCGATGAAGCTAACTATGGCTACACCTTC. The chain links TRBV7-6 to TRBJ1-2; D gene ambiguous. V was cut by 2 bases and J by 0 bases, with 10 bases left in between. Germline loops: CDR1 SGHVS, CDR2 FNYEAQ. CDR3 size: 15 residues.

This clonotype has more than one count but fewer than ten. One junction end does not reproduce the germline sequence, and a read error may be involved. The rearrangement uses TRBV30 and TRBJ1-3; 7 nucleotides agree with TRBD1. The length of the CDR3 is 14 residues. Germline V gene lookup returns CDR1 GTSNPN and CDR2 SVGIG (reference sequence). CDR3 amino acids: CAWGTGDSGTTIYF. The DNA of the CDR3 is TGTGCCTGGGGTACAGGGGACTCTGGAACCACCATATATTTT.

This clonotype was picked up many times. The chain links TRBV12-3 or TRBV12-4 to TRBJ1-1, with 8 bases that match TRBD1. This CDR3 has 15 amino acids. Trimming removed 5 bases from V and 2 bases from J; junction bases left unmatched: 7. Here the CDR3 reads CASSLTGGRNTEAFF. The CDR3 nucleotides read TGTGCCAGCAGTCTCACAGGGGGGAGAAACACTGAAGCTTTCTTT.

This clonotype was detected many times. CDR3 DNA: TGTGCCAGCAGCTCTCCGACTAGCGGGAGGGATAATACGCAGTATTTT. This sequence encodes CASSSPTSGRDNTQYF. V and J are TRBV7-9 and TRBJ2-3, with 14 bases lining up with TRBD2. The CDR3 loop spans 16 amino acids. Per germline, CDR1 SEHNR and CDR2 FQNEAQ (reference sequence). Trimming cost V 4 bases and J 7 bases; bases outside gene matches: 7.

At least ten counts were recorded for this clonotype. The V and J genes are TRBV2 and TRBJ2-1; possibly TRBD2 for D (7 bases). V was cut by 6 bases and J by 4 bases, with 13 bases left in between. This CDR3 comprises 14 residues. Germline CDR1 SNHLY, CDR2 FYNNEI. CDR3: CASRQGGGYNEQFF. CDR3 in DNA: TGTGCCAGCAGACAGGGAGGGGGTTACAATGAGCAGTTCTTC.

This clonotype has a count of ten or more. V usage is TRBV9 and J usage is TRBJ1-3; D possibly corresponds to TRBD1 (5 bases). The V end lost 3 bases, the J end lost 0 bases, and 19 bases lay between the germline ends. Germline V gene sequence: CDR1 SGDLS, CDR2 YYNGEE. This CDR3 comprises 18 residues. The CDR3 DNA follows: TGTGCCAGCAGCGCCTTGTTGTTTAACAGGAGCTCTGGAAACACCATATATTTT. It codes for CASSALLFNRSSGNTIYF.

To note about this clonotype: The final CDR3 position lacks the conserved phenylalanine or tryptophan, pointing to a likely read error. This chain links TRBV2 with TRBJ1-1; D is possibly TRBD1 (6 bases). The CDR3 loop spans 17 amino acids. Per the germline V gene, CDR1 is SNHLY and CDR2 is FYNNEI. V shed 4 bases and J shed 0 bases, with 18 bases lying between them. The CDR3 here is CASSGRTVTDLNTEAFV. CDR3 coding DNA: TGTGCCAGCAGTGGCCGGACAGTTACCGATTTGAACACTGAAGCTTTCGTT.

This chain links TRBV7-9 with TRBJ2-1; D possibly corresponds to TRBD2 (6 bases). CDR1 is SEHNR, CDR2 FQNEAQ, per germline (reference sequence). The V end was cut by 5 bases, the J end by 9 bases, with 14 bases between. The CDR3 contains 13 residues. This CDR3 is CASSNPSSAEQFF. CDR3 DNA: TGTGCCAGCAGCAACCCCTCTAGCGCTGAGCAGTTCTTC.

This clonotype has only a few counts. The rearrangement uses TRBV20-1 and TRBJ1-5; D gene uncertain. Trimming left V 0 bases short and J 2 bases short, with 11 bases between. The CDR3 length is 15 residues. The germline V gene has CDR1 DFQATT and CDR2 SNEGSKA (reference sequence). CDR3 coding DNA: TGCAGTGCTAGAGAACGAGGGCCGGGCAATCAGCCCCAGCATTTT. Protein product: CSARERGPGNQPQHF.

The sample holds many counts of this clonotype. The CDR3 spells CASSLEGDNEQFF. CDR3 coding DNA: TGCGCCAGCAGCTTGGAAGGGGACAATGAGCAGTTCTTC. V is TRBV5-1 and J is TRBJ2-1; the D gene is possibly TRBD1 (5 bases). CDR3 length equals 13 residues. V was shortened by 0 bases and J by 5 bases, with 6 bases between the two germline ends. Germline V gene sequence: CDR1 SGHRS, CDR2 YFSETQ.